The entry that follows covers one T cell receptor beta chain sequence. This sample is drawn from a study of CD8 T cells in ankylosing spondylitis. TCRdb analysed the 5' RACE reads with MiXCR anew, one entry per CDR3 protein. The profile shows some 30,000 distinct CDR3 sequences, 30% of them singletons. The specimen sequenced was synovial fluid, either unsorted or a sorted T cell fraction (not recorded which). The sequence was obtained from a male donor with ankylosing spondylitis.

This chain's CDR3 is CASSLAVSRSSHYEQFF. Written as DNA, the CDR3 is TGTGCCAGCAGCTTAGCGGTCTCCCGGTCATCACACTATGAGCAGTTCTTC. This sequence joins TRBV7-2 and TRBJ2-1; D remains ambiguous. V shed 0 bases and J shed 8 bases, with 20 bases lying between them. Germline V CDR1 and CDR2: SGHTA, FQGNSA. This CDR3 spans 17 amino acids.